This T cell receptor (beta chain) was sequenced in a study of shared clonotypes between healthy human individuals. Study details: Three CD4 naive, three CD4 memory, two CD8 naive and one CD8 memory plate were used per donor.

Method: immunoSEQ multiplex PCR; TCRdb's copy keeps in-frame clones and lacks some. The sample has 850,000 to 1,200,000 clones, approximately 76% seen once. General study points: Unshared clonotypes carried lower generation probabilities than those common to all four donors. Some naive CD4 clonotypes, around 4.7%, turned up in common across a few donors.

The CDR3 has 15 residues. Germline-derived CDR1 and CDR2 are SEHNR and FQNEAQ (reference sequence). Trimming cost V 4 bases and J 4 bases; bases outside gene matches: 3. On this clone itself: The antigen is not known.

The receptor was isolated from a man aged 18 to 29 in good health. The chain has TRBV7-9 and TRBJ2-3; the match to TRBD2 covers 12 bases. The sample comprised memory CD4+ T cells sorted from blood. Subset given: CD45RA-negative fraction. DNA for the CDR3: TGTGCCAGCAGCTATCTAGCGGGGGGGGCAGATACGCAGTATTTT. Protein product: CASSYLAGGADTQYF.